This T cell receptor (beta chain) was identified in a study of blood T cell repertoires in COVID-19. Study context: From the United States, Italy and Spain came samples of acute and convalescent COVID-19. The cDNA or gDNA used as material had been derived from T cells, B-cell-depleted T cells, or PBMCs.

Germline V gene data show CDR1 as SNHLY and CDR2 as FYNNEI. The CDR3 covers 13 residues. V shed 10 bases and J shed 0 bases, with 10 bases lying between them. In the authors' workflow: Estimation of nucleated cell counts was performed using reference gene primer amplification. The method was immunoSEQ multiplex PCR; TCRdb's version includes in-frame clones alone and lacks a portion of them. The V and J calls and clone size are taken from that table; D and trimming were inferred from the DNA. This table has around 270,000 clones, around 89% appearing once. In this sample, this clone turned up once. This rearrangement joins TRBV2 to TRBJ1-5; tentatively, D is TRBD1 (5 bases). The sample was peripheral blood. This receptor was identified in a man aged 35 to 55 with acute or convalescent COVID-19. Written as DNA, the CDR3 is TGTGCCACCCAAGGGGATAGCAATCAGCCCCAGCATTTT. It translates to CATQGDSNQPQHF.